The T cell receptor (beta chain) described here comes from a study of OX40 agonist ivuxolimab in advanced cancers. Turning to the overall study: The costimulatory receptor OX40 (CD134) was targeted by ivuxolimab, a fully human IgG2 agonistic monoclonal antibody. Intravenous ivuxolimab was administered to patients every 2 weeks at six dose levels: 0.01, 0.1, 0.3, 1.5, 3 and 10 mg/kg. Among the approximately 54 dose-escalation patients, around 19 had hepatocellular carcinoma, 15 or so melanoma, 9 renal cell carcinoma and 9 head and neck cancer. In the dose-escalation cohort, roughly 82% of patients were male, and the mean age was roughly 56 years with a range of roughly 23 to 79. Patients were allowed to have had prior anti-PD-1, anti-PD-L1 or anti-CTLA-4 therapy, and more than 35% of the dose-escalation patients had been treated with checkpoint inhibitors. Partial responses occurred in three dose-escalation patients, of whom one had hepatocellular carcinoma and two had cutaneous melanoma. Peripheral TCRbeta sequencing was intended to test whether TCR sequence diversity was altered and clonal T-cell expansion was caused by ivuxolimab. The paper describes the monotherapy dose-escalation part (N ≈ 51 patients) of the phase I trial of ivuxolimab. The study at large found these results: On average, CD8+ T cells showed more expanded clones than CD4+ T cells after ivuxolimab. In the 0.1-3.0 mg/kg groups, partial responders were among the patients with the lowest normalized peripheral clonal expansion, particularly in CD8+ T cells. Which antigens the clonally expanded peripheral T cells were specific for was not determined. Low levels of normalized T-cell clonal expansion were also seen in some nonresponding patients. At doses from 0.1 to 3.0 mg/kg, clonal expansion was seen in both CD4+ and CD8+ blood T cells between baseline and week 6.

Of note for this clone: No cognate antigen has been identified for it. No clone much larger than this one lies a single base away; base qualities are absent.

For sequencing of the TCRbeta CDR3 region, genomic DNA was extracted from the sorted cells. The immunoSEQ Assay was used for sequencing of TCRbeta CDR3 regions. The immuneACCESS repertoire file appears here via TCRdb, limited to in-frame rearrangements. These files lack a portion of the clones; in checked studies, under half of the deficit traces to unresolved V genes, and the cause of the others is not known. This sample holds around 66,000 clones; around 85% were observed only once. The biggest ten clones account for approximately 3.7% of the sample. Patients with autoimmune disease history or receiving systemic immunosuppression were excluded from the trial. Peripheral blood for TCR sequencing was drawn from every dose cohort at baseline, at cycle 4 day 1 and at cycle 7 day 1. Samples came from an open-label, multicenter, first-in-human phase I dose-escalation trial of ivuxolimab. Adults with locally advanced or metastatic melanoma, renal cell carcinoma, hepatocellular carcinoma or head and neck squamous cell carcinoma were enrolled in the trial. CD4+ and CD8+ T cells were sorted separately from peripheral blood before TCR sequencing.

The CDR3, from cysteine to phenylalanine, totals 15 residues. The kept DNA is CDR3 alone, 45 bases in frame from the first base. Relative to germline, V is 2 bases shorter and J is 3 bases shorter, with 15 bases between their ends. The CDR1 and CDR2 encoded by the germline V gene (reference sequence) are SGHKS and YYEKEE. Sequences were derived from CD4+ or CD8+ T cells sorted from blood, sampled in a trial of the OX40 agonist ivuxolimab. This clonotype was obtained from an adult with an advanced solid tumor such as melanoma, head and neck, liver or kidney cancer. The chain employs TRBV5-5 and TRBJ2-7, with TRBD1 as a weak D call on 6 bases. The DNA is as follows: TGTGCCAGCAGCTTTCAGGGGCCCCCGAACTACGAGCAGTACTTC. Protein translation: CASSFQGPPNYEQYF. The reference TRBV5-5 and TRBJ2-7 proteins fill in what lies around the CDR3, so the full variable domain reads DAGVTQSPTHLIKTRGQQVTLRCSPISGHKSVSWYQQVLGQGPQFIFQYYEKEERGRGNFPDRFSARQFPNYSSELNVNALLLGDSALYLCASSFQGPPNYEQYFGPGTRLTVT.